This T cell receptor (beta chain) was captured in a study of control samples from healthy donors and cancer patients. CDR1 and CDR2 (germline): KGHSH, LQKENI. The CDR3 length is 13 residues. V was trimmed by 4 bases and J by 5 bases, leaving 10 bases between them. Sequenced by immunoSEQ multiplex PCR; TCRdb stores in-frame clones only, minus some. The sample yields around 42,000 clones, around 94% seen once. The genes are TRBV18 and TRBJ2-3; D uncertain. The clonotype was recovered from a man in his sixties in good health. The material sequenced was blood. The CDR3 DNA reads as TGTGCCAGCTCACTCCGGCCCCAAGATACGCAGTATTTT. It encodes CASSLRPQDTQYF.